This T cell receptor (beta chain) comes out of a study of blood T cells in healthy people across ages. Germline V gene lookup returns CDR1 LGHNA and CDR2 YSLEER. This CDR3 contains 17 residues. With 0 bases clipped from V and 1 base from J, the junction kept 7 bases outside the gene matches. Primers used in a second PCR of roughly 6 to 11 cycles were a sample-barcoded 5' primer and a J-beta primer mix. Via MiXCR, TCRdb re-called the 5' RACE reads, giving one row per CDR3 protein. The sample has some 1,500,000 distinct CDR3 sequences; less than 45% are singletons. The source is a woman aged 18-35 years in good health. Sequencing was carried out using blood. V and J are TRBV4-3 and TRBJ1-1; the match to TRBD1 covers 8 bases. The CDR3 loop reads CASSQDMAGGWNTEAFF. DNA for the CDR3: TGCGCCAGCAGCCAAGATATGGCAGGGGGCTGGAACACTGAAGCTTTCTTT.